The rows below give T cell receptor beta chains drawn from one sample of a study of cytomegalovirus exposure and HLA in healthy donors. Clones were read by immunoSEQ multiplex PCR, and TCRdb kept only the in-frame ones, dropping some. The sample shows around 250,000 clones, around 90% of them seen only once. The specimen sequenced was PBMCs. Receptors were obtained from a woman aged 18-30 years in good health and CMV-seronegative. The CDR3 runs from the conserved cysteine through the conserved F or W. D genes are given only for firm matches. Rows may omit the clone size; those that give it use once, few, many or a size class.

>NA|NA|TRBJ2-1|TRBV5-4
CASSLSGYNEQFF
TGTGCCAGCAGCTTAAGCGGATACAATGAGCAGTTCTTC
>NA|TRBD1|TRBJ1-2|TRBV27
CASRATGGGGYTF
TGTGCCAGCAGGGCGACAGGGGGCGGTGGCTACACCTTC
>few|NA|TRBJ1-1|TRBV30
CAWSVSGIGAFF
TGTGCCTGGAGTGTTAGCGGGATAGGAGCTTTCTTT
>NA|NA|TRBJ2-3|TRBV4-1
CASSQVSSSTDTQYF
TGCGCCAGCAGCCAAGTTAGCTCTAGCACAGATACGCAGTATTTT
>NA|TRBD1|TRBJ1-2|TRBV15
CATTGQGFVGYTF
TGTGCCACCACGGGACAGGGTTTTGTTGGCTACACCTTC
>NA|NA|TRBJ2-7|TRBV30
CACSGSAYEQYF
TGTGCCTGCTCAGGGTCAGCCTACGAGCAGTACTTC
>NA|TRBD1|TRBJ1-4|TRBV6-6
CASSWDREGKLFF
TGTGCCAGTAGTTGGGACAGGGAGGGCAAACTGTTTTTT
>NA|NA|TRBJ1-5|TRBV18
CASSPVPGSNQPQHF
TGTGCCAGCTCACCAGTCCCGGGTAGCAATCAGCCCCAGCATTTT
>NA|TRBD1|TRBJ1-2|TRBV7-8
CASSLQGAPIYGYTF
TGTGCCAGCAGCTTACAGGGGGCGCCCATTTATGGCTACACCTTC
>NA|TRBD1|TRBJ2-5|TRBV7-2
CASSYRGETQYF
TGTGCCAGCAGCTACAGGGGGGAGACCCAGTACTTC
>NA|NA|TRBJ2-1|TRBV10-1
CASSEGGQLDNEQFF
TGCGCCAGCAGTGAAGGCGGACAGCTCGACAATGAGCAGTTCTTC
>NA|NA|TRBJ1-2|TRBV19
CASSIHDRRGDYTF
TGTGCCAGTAGTATTCATGATAGACGGGGGGACTACACCTTC
>NA|NA|TRBJ2-5|TRBV7-3
CASSLGYVGGSVGNEETQYF
TGTGCCAGCAGCTTAGGTTATGTGGGTGGTAGCGTCGGAAACGAAGAGACCCAGTACTTC
>NA|TRBD1|TRBJ2-3|TRBV11-3
CASSTRGGGTDTQYF
TGTGCCAGCAGCACCAGAGGGGGCGGCACAGATACGCAGTATTTT
>NA|TRBD1|TRBJ2-3|TRBV30
CAWSVGTGGVADTQYF
TGTGCCTGGAGTGTAGGGACAGGGGGCGTCGCAGATACGCAGTATTTT
>NA|NA|TRBJ1-6|TRBV19
CASSTEPGSDNSPLHF
TGTGCCAGTAGTACAGAACCGGGATCGGATAATTCACCCCTCCACTTT
>NA|TRBD2|TRBJ2-1|TRBV4-1
CASSQTASGGSYNEQFF
TGCGCCAGCAGCCAAACCGCTAGCGGGGGATCATACAATGAGCAGTTCTTC
>NA|NA|TRBJ2-7|TRBV30
CAWRSGSSYEQYF
TGTGCCTGGAGATCGGGGAGCTCCTACGAGCAGTACTTC
>NA|TRBD2|TRBJ2-3|TRBV5-1
CASSWPGTSVSNTQYF
TGCGCCAGCAGCTGGCCCGGGACTAGCGTTTCGAATACGCAGTATTTT
>few|NA|TRBJ1-2|TRBV7-2
CASSLRGGGNYGYTF
TGTGCCAGCAGCTTAAGGGGTGGCGGTAACTATGGCTACACCTTC
>NA|TRBD1|TRBJ1-6|TRBV5-5
CASSADRVSSPLHF
TGTGCCAGCAGCGCGGACAGGGTCAGTTCACCCCTCCACTTT
>NA|NA|TRBJ2-2|TRBV2
CAIYTGELFF
TGTGCCATCTATACCGGGGAGCTGTTTTTT
>NA|TRBD2|TRBJ2-1|TRBV7-9
CASSLATSAGGSYNEQFF
TGTGCCAGCAGCTTAGCTACTTCAGCGGGGGGGTCCTACAATGAGCAGTTCTTC